This T cell receptor (beta chain) originates from a study of OX40 agonist ivuxolimab in advanced cancers. The overall study: The study reported partial responses in three patients: one hepatocellular carcinoma, two cutaneous melanoma.

Profiled with immunoSEQ multiplex PCR; TCRdb holds only in-frame clones, not every one. The data hold 90,000 to 120,000 clones, with 90% observed a single time. V was pared by 5 bases and J by 1 base, with 13 bases between. This CDR3 region has 15 residues. Germline V gene data show CDR1 as SGDLS and CDR2 as YYNGEE. This clonotype was sampled from an adult with an advanced solid tumor such as melanoma, head and neck, liver or kidney cancer. The V and J genes are TRBV9 and TRBJ1-3; D may be TRBD1 (5 bases). This sample comprised CD4+ or CD8+ T cells sorted from blood, obtained in a trial of the OX40 agonist ivuxolimab. The CDR3, as DNA: TGTGCCAGCAGTACAGACAGACCTTCTGGAAACACCATATATTTT. It codes for CASSTDRPSGNTIYF.